This T cell receptor beta chain was obtained from a study of blood T cell repertoires in COVID-19. Study processing details: Estimated nucleated cell counts came from reference gene primer amplification. Sequencing used immunoSEQ multiplex PCR; TCRdb keeps in-frame clones, though not all of them. V and J calls plus clone size are reproduced from that table; the DNA served to infer D and trimming. The sample shows around 190,000 clones, 84% of them seen only once. Sequenced material: PBMCs or T cells enriched from blood (not recorded which). The receptor comes from a woman in her 30s who had been exposed to COVID-19.

This chain's CDR3 is CASSQVSRHPTNEKLFF. The CDR3, as DNA: TGCGCCAGCAGCCAAGTATCGCGGCACCCCACTAATGAAAAACTGTTTTTT. This sequence joins TRBV4-1 and TRBJ1-4, with D unresolved. CDR3 size: 17 residues. Deletions cut 1 base from V and 2 bases from J, with 14 bases between. The germline V gene encodes CDR1 MGHRA and CDR2 YSYEKL.